The next 32 T cell receptor beta chains were all read from a single sample in a study of CD8+CD57+ T cells in acquired aplastic anemia. Whoever was chosen for sequencing had shown CD8+CD57+ cell expansion by flow cytometry. TCR beta VDJ combinations and CDR3 sequences were profiled from genomic DNA. MiXCR was run by TCRdb on the reads, yielding one entry per CDR3 protein. Among 180,000 or so distinct CDR3 sequences listed, around 48% were seen once. Sequenced material: sorted CD4+, CD8+, or CD8+CD57+ T cells (not recorded which) from PBMCs. Receptor source: a human donor with aplastic anemia.

Details on this clonotype: A read error may account for a junction end that differs from germline. CDR3 in amino acids: CAISDRTGGAEQYF. The CDR3 bases are TGTGCCATCAGTGACCGAACAGGGGGCGCAGAGCAGTACTTC. V gene TRBV27 combines with J gene TRBJ2-7, with 9 bases identical to TRBD1. This CDR3 region has 14 residues. Germline V gene sequence: CDR1 MNHEY, CDR2 SMNVEV (reference sequence).

The chain joins TRBV20-1 to TRBJ1-2; 7 nucleotides line up with TRBD1. Germline trimming cut 5 bases from V and 5 bases from J; bases unmatched to any gene: 20. The germline V gene has CDR1 DFQATT and CDR2 SNEGSKA (reference sequence). The CDR3 extends over 17 amino acids. The CDR3 DNA reads TGCAGTGCTCTCCCTCGGGAAGGGCAGGGGGGTAGTTATGGCTACACCTTC. Translating gives CSALPREGQGGSYGYTF.

This clonotype has more than one count but fewer than ten. The J gene is TRBJ2-7, the V gene TRBV29-1; D is unclear. The CDR3 covers 13 residues. V lost 2 bases, J lost 4 bases, and 12 bases lay in between. Germline assignment: CDR1 SQVTM and CDR2 ANQGSEA. In DNA form, the CDR3 reads TGCAGCGTTGAAACAAGTACCCTTTACGAGCAGTACTTC. Translation gives CSVETSTLYEQYF.

This clonotype came up many times. The gene calls are TRBV7-8 and TRBJ2-5, with 8 bases lining up with TRBD1. Per the germline V gene, CDR1 is SGHVS and CDR2 is FQNEAQ. V lost 1 base, J lost 1 base, and 5 bases stayed unmatched. This CDR3 region has 16 residues. The CDR3 DNA follows: TGTGCCAGCAGCTTAGGGACAGGGTTATCCCAAGAGACCCAGTACTTC. Amino acid sequence: CASSLGTGLSQETQYF.

There are many counts of this clonotype. V and J are TRBV5-1 and TRBJ2-3, with 7 bases aligning to TRBD2. CDR1 is SGHRS, CDR2 YFSETQ, per germline. The CDR3 sequence is 15 residues long. After removal of 0 bases from V and 1 base from J, the junction contained 2 bases not matched to a gene. CDR3 DNA sequence: TGCGCCAGCAGCTTGGTACGGGGGGGCACAGATACGCAGTATTTT. Translated, it gives CASSLVRGGTDTQYF.

CDR3 sequence (DNA): TGTGCCAGTAGTCCTCAGACCGGGGAGCTGTTTTTT. Residues: CASSPQTGELFF. This chain links TRBV19 with TRBJ2-2; D unclear. This CDR3 comprises 12 residues. Germline V CDR1 and CDR2: LNHDA, SQIVND (reference sequence). Between the trimmed V and J ends, which lost 5 bases and 5 bases, there was a span of 6 bases. The full variable domain, rest sourced from reference TRBV19 and TRBJ2-2, is DGGITQSPKYLFRKEGQNVTLSCEQNLNHDAMYWYRQDPGQGLRLIYYSQIVNDFQKGDIAEGYSVSREKKESFPLTVTSAQKNPTAFYLCASSPQTGELFFGEGSRLTVL.

This clonotype came up many times. CDR3 sequence: CSASQVGEQPQHF. The CDR3 region has the DNA TGCAGTGCTAGTCAGGTGGGGGAACAGCCCCAGCATTTT. The V and J genes are TRBV20-1 and TRBJ1-5, with D tentatively TRBD1 (5 bases). V lost 3 bases, J lost 7 bases, and 13 bases lay in between. CDR1 and CDR2 from the germline V gene are DFQATT and SNEGSKA (reference sequence). The CDR3 is 13 amino acids.

About this clonotype: A much more abundant neighbour one base away suggests this may be a read error. The V call is TRBV4-2, the J call TRBJ2-1; a weak D match, TRBD2 (5 bases). Germline-derived CDR1 and CDR2 are LGHNA and YNFKEQ. The CDR3 runs 15 residues. V was trimmed by 5 bases and J by 5 bases, leaving 16 bases between them. In nucleotides, the CDR3 is TGTGCCAGCAGCACTTATAGCGCGCACCACAATGAGCAGTTCTTC. As protein: CASSTYSAHHNEQFF.

With respect to this clonotype: At one boundary the junction diverges from the germline segment, which might be a read error. The rearrangement uses TRBV6-1 and TRBJ1-2; D is perhaps TRBD1 (5 bases). CDR1 is MNHNS, CDR2 SASEGT, per germline. This CDR3 region has 16 residues. The CDR3 protein is CAGSPLGTPTHDGYTF. The CDR3 nucleotides are TGTGCCGGCAGTCCACTTGGGACTCCCACCCACGATGGCTACACCTTC.

This clonotype was observed a handful of times. The junction does not match germline at one end; this may be a read error. The rearrangement links TRBV2 to TRBJ1-3; a weak D match, TRBD1 (6 bases). The V gene's germline CDR1 is SNHLY and CDR2 FYNNEI. The CDR3 runs to 16 residues. The DNA of the CDR3 is TGTGCCAGCAGTGAATCCCTAACAGGGACTGGAAACGCCATATATTTT. Amino acid sequence: CASSESLTGTGNAIYF. The full variable domain, with the rest looked up from reference TRBV2 and TRBJ1-3, is EPEVTQTPSHQVTQMGQEVILRCVPISNHLYFYWYRQILGQKVEFLVSFYNNEISEKSEIFDDQFSVERPDGSNFTLKIRSTKLEDSAMYFCASSESLTGTGNAIYFGEGSWLTVV.

The chain recombines TRBV4-3 with TRBJ1-2; D may be TRBD1 (5 bases). V lost 8 bases to trimming and J lost 3 bases, with 16 bases between them. The germline V gene has CDR1 LGHNA and CDR2 YSLEER. This CDR3 is built from 14 residues. This CDR3 reads CASQPSAGDYGYTF. CDR3 bases: TGCGCCAGCCAACCCTCCGCGGGGGACTATGGCTACACCTTC.

For this clonotype: The germline gene is not matched at one end of the junction; a read error may be the cause. This sequence joins TRBV5-4 and TRBJ1-1; D not resolved. Germline CDR1 and CDR2: SGHNT and YYREEE (reference sequence). The CDR3 spans 14 residues. CDR3 region: CGSSLVAGNTEAFF. CDR3 DNA: TGTGGCAGCAGCCTCGTGGCCGGGAACACTGAAGCTTTCTTT.

This clonotype was seen many times. This chain uses TRBV12-3 or TRBV12-4 with TRBJ1-5, with no clear D. Trimming shortened V by 6 bases and J by 7 bases, and 19 bases separated the two germline ends. This CDR3 is 15 amino acids long. This chain's CDR3 is CASSTGSGMGQPQHF. The CDR3 nucleotides are TGTGCCAGCAGCACGGGATCGGGGATGGGACAGCCCCAGCATTTT.

At least ten counts were recorded for this clonotype. The rearrangement uses TRBV12-3 or TRBV12-4 and TRBJ1-2, with D tentatively TRBD1 (5 bases). V lost 1 base to trimming and J lost 8 bases, with 14 bases between them. CDR3 length: 14 amino acids. CDR3: CASSLVGGVDGYTF. DNA of the CDR3: TGTGCCAGCAGTTTAGTGGGGGGGGTAGACGGCTACACCTTC.

The chain combines TRBV20-1 with TRBJ1-2; D might be TRBD1 (5 bases). The V end lost 6 bases, the J end lost 5 bases, and 28 bases lay between the germline ends. Per germline, CDR1 DFQATT and CDR2 SNEGSKA (reference sequence). The CDR3 length is 17 residues. The DNA of the CDR3 is TGCAGTGCCAACCAACCGGGACTCAAACTACTAACGTATGGCTACACCTTC. It specifies CSANQPGLKLLTYGYTF.

The chain is built from TRBV2 and TRBJ2-7; TRBD2 matches at 10 bases. The J segment lost 2 bases and the V segment lost 4 bases, leaving 5 bases of the junction unmatched. Germline CDR1 SNHLY, CDR2 FYNNEI. This CDR3 spans 15 amino acids. CDR3 in DNA: TGTGCCAGCAGTGTACTAGCGGGACCCGCCTACGAGCAGTACTTC. Protein sequence: CASSVLAGPAYEQYF.

The chain carries TRBV10-3 and TRBJ1-4; D call uncertain. Looked up from germline, CDR1 is ENHRY and CDR2 is SYGVKD. This CDR3 comprises 13 residues. Trimming removed 0 bases from V and 7 bases from J, with 6 bases in between. For the CDR3, the DNA is TGTGCCATCAGTGAGTCCGGGGTTGAAAAACTGTTTTTT. Translating it yields CAISESGVEKLFF.

This clonotype was seen a handful of times. This chain joins TRBV10-3 and TRBJ2-2, with 11 bases lining up with TRBD2. Germline loops: CDR1 ENHRY, CDR2 SYGVKD. There are 15 residues in the CDR3. The V segment lost 7 bases and the J segment 4 bases; nucleotides outside the gene matches: 5. CDR3 DNA sequence: TGTGCCATCACTAGCGGGGGGTCGGGCACCGGGGAGCTGTTTTTT. Translating gives CAITSGGSGTGELFF.

A remark on this clonotype: Given a much more abundant clone one base away, this may be a read error. The V gene is TRBV12-3 or TRBV12-4, the J gene TRBJ2-3; TRBD1 matches at 8 bases. This CDR3 is built from 15 residues. The CDR3 bases are TGTGTCAGCAGAAAGACAGGGGTCCTGGCAGATACGCAGTATTTT. Amino acid sequence: CVSRKTGVLADTQYF.

This clonotype was seen repeatedly, ten times or more. The chain couples TRBV19 to TRBJ1-5; 8 positions agree with TRBD1. Germline CDR1 is LNHDA and CDR2 is SQIVND (reference sequence). V shed 5 bases, J shed 5 bases, and the junction held 8 bases outside the gene matches. This CDR3 spans 15 amino acids. CDR3 region: CASSLGQGADQPQHF. For the CDR3, the DNA is TGTGCCAGTAGTCTTGGACAGGGAGCCGATCAGCCCCAGCATTTT.

The rearrangement links TRBV19 to TRBJ2-7; D gene unclear. V lost 5 bases to trimming and J lost 2 bases, with 10 bases between them. The germline V gene has CDR1 LNHDA and CDR2 SQIVND (reference sequence). The CDR3 has 13 residues. The CDR3 DNA reads TGTGCCAGTAGTGTCCTTTACACCTACGAGCAGTACTTC. It codes for CASSVLYTYEQYF.

This clonotype was counted a few times. The chain recombines TRBV27 with TRBJ1-5; no definite D call. Germline V CDR1 and CDR2: MNHEY, SMNVEV (reference sequence). The CDR3 totals 15 residues. V gave up 6 bases and J gave up 0 bases, with 12 bases separating them. Here the CDR3 reads CASRAETYSNQPQHF. DNA for the CDR3: TGTGCCAGCAGGGCAGAGACGTATAGCAATCAGCCCCAGCATTTT.

This clonotype was detected once. The rearrangement uses TRBV5-5 and TRBJ2-7; D remains unclear. The CDR3 consists of 14 residues. V shed 0 bases and J shed 3 bases, with 10 bases lying between them. The germline CDR1 and CDR2 sequences are SGHKS and YYEKEE (reference sequence). DNA for the CDR3: TGTGCCAGCAGCTTGGGAGGAAATGGCTACGAGCAGTACTTC. Its translation: CASSLGGNGYEQYF.

This clonotype was picked up many times. The chain combines TRBV10-3 with TRBJ2-5, with 13 bases lining up with TRBD2. The V segment lost 6 bases and the J segment 1 base; nucleotides outside the gene matches: 2. Germline V lookup: CDR1 ENHRY, CDR2 SYGVKD. There are 15 residues in the CDR3. The CDR3 DNA is TGTGCCATCAGCGGACTAGCGGGGGCCCAAGAGACCCAGTACTTC. Translated, it gives CAISGLAGAQETQYF.

This clonotype appeared many times. The chain links TRBV29-1 to TRBJ1-1; D is unresolved. The CDR3 has 15 amino acids. The germline V and J ends were trimmed by 2 bases and 1 base, with 14 bases remaining between them. From germline, CDR1 is SQVTM and CDR2 ANQGSEA. CDR3 amino acids: CSVEKSYSGNTEAFF. The DNA of the CDR3 is TGCAGCGTTGAAAAGTCGTACAGTGGGAACACTGAAGCTTTCTTT. The variable domain in full, completed from reference TRBV29-1 and TRBJ1-1, reads SAVISQKPSRDICQRGTSLTIQCQVDSQVTMMFWYRQQPGQSLTLIATANQGSEATYESGFVIDKFPISRPNLTFSTLTVSNMSPEDSSIYLCSVEKSYSGNTEAFFGQGTRLTVV.

This clonotype has a count of ten or more. The chain carries TRBV6-1 and TRBJ2-1, with D possibly TRBD2 on 6 matching bases. Trimming removed 7 bases at V and 10 bases at J, with 17 bases between. The CDR3 contains 13 residues. Germline assignment: CDR1 MNHNS and CDR2 SASEGT. The CDR3 nucleotides read TGTGCCAGCATGACGGGAGATGTAGGGGAGCAGTTCTTC. Amino acid sequence: CASMTGDVGEQFF.

This clonotype has a count of ten or more. The genes are TRBV5-6 and TRBJ1-6; 9 nucleotides match TRBD1. The CDR3 spans 16 residues. The V gene's germline CDR1 is SGHDT and CDR2 YYEEEE. J lost 4 bases, V lost 4 bases, and 6 bases had no gene match. This CDR3 reads CASSNFGTGYNSPLHF. The CDR3 DNA reads as TGTGCCAGCAGCAACTTCGGGACAGGGTATAATTCACCCCTCCACTTT.

This chain connects TRBV7-9 to TRBJ2-1, with unresolved D. CDR1 and CDR2 (germline): SEHNR, FQNEAQ (reference sequence). The CDR3 is 12 amino acids. V shed 2 bases and J shed 5 bases, with 4 bases lying between them. The CDR3 DNA reads as TGTGCCAGCAGCTTAAGTAACAATGAGCAGTTCTTC. It is translated as CASSLSNNEQFF.

This clonotype was seen at least ten times. At one boundary the junction diverges from the germline segment, which might be a read error. CDR3 in DNA: TGTGCCACCAGCAGAGGAAGGGGACAGGGGGTCCTGAACAGTGAAGCTTTCTTT. It codes for CATSRGRGQGVLNSEAFF. The gene calls are TRBV15 and TRBJ1-1; TRBD1 aligns across 11 bases. Germline V gene lookup returns CDR1 LNHNV and CDR2 YYDKDF (reference sequence). This CDR3 has 18 amino acids.

In this sample, this clonotype turned up many times. The chain is built from TRBV6-2 or TRBV6-3 and TRBJ2-7; D possibly corresponds to TRBD1 (6 bases). CDR1 and CDR2 (germline): MNHEY, SVGEGT. With 9 bases removed from V and 4 bases from J, the gap between germline ends came to 22 bases. The CDR3 is 15 residues long. CDR3 coding DNA: TGTGCCAGGGCAAATCAGGGGTCCTACGAGTACGAGCAGTACTTC. This encodes CARANQGSYEYEQYF.

The chain carries TRBV25-1 and TRBJ2-2, with D tentatively TRBD1 or TRBD2 (5 bases each). The CDR3 runs to 17 residues. Germline V gene data show CDR1 as MGHDK and CDR2 as SYGVNS. V gave up 8 bases and J gave up 0 bases, with 19 bases separating them. The CDR3 region is CASSLLRDVANTGELFF. In DNA form, the CDR3 reads TGTGCCAGCTCGCTTCTAAGGGACGTCGCGAACACCGGGGAGCTGTTTTTT.

This clonotype has a handful of counts. A read error may be the cause here, since a much bigger clone is one base away. J is TRBJ1-2 and V is TRBV7-9; D is perhaps TRBD1 (6 bases). The germline V gene encodes CDR1 SEHNR and CDR2 FQNEAQ (reference sequence). The CDR3 sequence is 14 residues long. For the CDR3, the DNA is TGTACCAGCAGCTCACAGGGATCTAACTATGGCTACACCTTC. Protein sequence: CTSSSQGSNYGYTF.